This T cell receptor beta chain comes out of a study of persistence of HIV-infected CD4 T cells. The libraries were made with immunoSEQ version 4 in survey mode. The table came from immunoSEQ multiplex PCR; TCRdb's copy has only in-frame clones and leaves some out. The repertoire has 40,000 to 55,000 clones, approximately 90% of them found once; the top ten carry about 3.5%. Anti-CD3/anti-CD28 beads served as a nonspecific positive control stimulus. Sorting selected CD4+ T cells upregulating both CD40 ligand and CD69. The CDR3 covers 17 residues. V lost 6 bases to trimming and J lost 1 base, with 19 bases between them. CDR1 is MNHEY and CDR2 is SMNVEV in the germline V gene (reference sequence). Of note for this clone: As yet, its antigen is unknown.

Material: CD4+ T cells sorted from PBMCs after approximately 20-hour stimulation, obtained from a patient who received antiretroviral therapy. This TCR was recovered from an adult woman with HIV who was CMV-seropositive. The chain employs TRBV27 and TRBJ1-5; tentatively, D is TRBD1 (6 bases). CDR3 sequence (DNA): TGTGCCAGCAGGTACCGGACAGCGCGCAGGAGCAATCAGCCCCAGCATTTT. Translating it yields CASRYRTARRSNQPQHF.